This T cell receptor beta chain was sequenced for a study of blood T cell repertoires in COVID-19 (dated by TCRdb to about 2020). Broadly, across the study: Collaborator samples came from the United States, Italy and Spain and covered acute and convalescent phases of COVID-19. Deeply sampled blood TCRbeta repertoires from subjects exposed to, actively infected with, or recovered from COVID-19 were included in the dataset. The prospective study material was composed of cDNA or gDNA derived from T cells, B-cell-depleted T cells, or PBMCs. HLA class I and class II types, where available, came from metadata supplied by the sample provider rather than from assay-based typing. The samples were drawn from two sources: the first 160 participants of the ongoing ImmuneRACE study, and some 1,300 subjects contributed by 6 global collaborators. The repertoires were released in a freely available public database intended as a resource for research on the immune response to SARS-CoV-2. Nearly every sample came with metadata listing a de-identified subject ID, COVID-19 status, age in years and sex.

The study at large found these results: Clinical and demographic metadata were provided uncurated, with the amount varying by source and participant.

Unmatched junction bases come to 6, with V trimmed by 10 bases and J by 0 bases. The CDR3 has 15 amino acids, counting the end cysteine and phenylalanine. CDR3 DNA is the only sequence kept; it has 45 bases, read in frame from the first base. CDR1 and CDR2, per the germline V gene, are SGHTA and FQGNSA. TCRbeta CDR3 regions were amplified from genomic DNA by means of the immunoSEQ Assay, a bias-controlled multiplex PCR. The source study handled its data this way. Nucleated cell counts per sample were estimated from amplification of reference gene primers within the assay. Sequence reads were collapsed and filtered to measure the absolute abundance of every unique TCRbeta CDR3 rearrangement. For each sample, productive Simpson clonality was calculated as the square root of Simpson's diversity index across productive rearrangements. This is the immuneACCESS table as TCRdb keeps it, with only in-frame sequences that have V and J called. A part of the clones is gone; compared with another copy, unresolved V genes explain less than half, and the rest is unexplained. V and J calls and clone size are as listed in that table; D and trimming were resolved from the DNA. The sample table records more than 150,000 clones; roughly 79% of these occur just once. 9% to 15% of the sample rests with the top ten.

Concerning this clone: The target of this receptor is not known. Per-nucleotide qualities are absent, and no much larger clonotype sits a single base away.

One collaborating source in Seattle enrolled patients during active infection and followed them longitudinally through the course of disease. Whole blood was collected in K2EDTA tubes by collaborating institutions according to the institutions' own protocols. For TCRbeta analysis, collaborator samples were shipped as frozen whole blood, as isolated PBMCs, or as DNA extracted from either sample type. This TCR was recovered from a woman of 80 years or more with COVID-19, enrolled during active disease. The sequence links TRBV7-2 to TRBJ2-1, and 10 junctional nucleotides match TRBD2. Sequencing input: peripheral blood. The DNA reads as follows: TGTGCCACCGGTCTAGCGGGGGTCTCCTACAATGAGCAGTTCTTC. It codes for CATGLAGVSYNEQFF. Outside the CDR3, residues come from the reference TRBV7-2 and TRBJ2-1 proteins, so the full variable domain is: GAGVSQSPSNKVTEKGKDVELRCDPISGHTALYWYRQSLGQGLEFLIYFQGNSAPDKSGLPSDRFSAERTGGSVSTLTIQRTQQEDSAVYLCATGLAGVSYNEQFFGPGTRLTVL.